These 25 T cell receptor beta chains were sequenced from one sample in a study of cytomegalovirus exposure and HLA in healthy donors. The table came from immunoSEQ multiplex PCR; TCRdb's copy has only in-frame clones and leaves some out. Of 130,000 to 150,000 clones in the sample, 80% to 90% were seen once. The sample was PBMCs. The receptors here all came from a woman younger than 35 in good health and CMV-seropositive.

The genes are TRBV28 and TRBJ1-6; D uncertain. Trimming stripped 5 bases from V and 17 bases from J, with 19 bases between. Germline V gene sequence: CDR1 MDHEN, CDR2 SYDVKM. The CDR3 runs to 13 residues. The CDR3 protein is CASSPLLEEAVHF. CDR3 DNA: TGTGCCAGCAGTCCCCTACTTGAGGAGGCGGTCCACTTT.

J is TRBJ1-1 and V is TRBV2; 9 nucleotides match TRBD1. V was clipped by 6 bases and J by 2 bases; unmatched bases: 7. CDR1 and CDR2 (germline): SNHLY, FYNNEI. The CDR3 consists of 15 residues. CDR3 region: CASRLRTGANTEAFF. The CDR3 coding sequence is TGTGCCAGCAGGCTCAGGACAGGGGCAAACACTGAAGCTTTCTTT.

CDR3 amino acids: CASSDRVYGYTF. The CDR3 bases are TGTGCCAGCAGCGACAGGGTATATGGCTACACCTTC. V and J are TRBV9 and TRBJ1-2, with D tentatively TRBD1 (6 bases). Germline V CDR1 and CDR2: SGDLS, YYNGEE. Trimming took off 3 bases at V and 5 bases at J, with 8 bases between the two ends. CDR3 length: 12 residues.

The chain is built from TRBV2 and TRBJ1-2, with D possibly TRBD1 on 5 matching bases. Trimming removed 1 base from V and 4 bases from J, with 7 bases in between. Germline assignment: CDR1 SNHLY and CDR2 FYNNEI. This CDR3 is built from 13 residues. The CDR3 coding sequence is TGTGCCAGCAGTGAAGGGACACGCTATGGCTACACCTTC. It translates to CASSEGTRYGYTF.

This chain joins TRBV18 and TRBJ2-1; D remains unclear. The CDR3 extends over 14 amino acids. The germline gives CDR1 KGHSH, CDR2 LQKENI. V was shortened by 0 bases and J by 3 bases, with 6 bases between the two germline ends. CDR3 in DNA: TGTGCCAGCTCACCACCGTCAGGCTACAATGAGCAGTTCTTC. Protein product: CASSPPSGYNEQFF. The entire variable domain, with the rest obtained from reference TRBV18 and TRBJ2-1, is as follows: NAGVMQNPRHLVRRRGQEARLRCSPMKGHSHVYWYRQLPEEGLKFMVYLQKENIIDESGMPKERFSAEFPKEGPSILRIQQVVRGDSAAYFCASSPPSGYNEQFFGPGTRLTVL.

The chain uses TRBV7-2 and TRBJ2-1; TRBD1 aligns across 9 bases. The germline V gene encodes CDR1 SGHTA and CDR2 FQGNSA. V lost 5 bases, J lost 3 bases, and 5 bases stayed unmatched. The CDR3 is 15 amino acids. The CDR3 sequence is CASSVDRGVYNEQFF. In nucleotides, the CDR3 is TGTGCCAGCAGCGTCGACAGGGGGGTCTACAATGAGCAGTTCTTC. The whole variable domain, remainder taken from reference TRBV7-2 and TRBJ2-1, is GAGVSQSPSNKVTEKGKDVELRCDPISGHTALYWYRQSLGQGLEFLIYFQGNSAPDKSGLPSDRFSAERTGGSVSTLTIQRTQQEDSAVYLCASSVDRGVYNEQFFGPGTRLTVL.

The V call is TRBV19, the J call TRBJ1-4; D is undetermined. Germline-derived CDR1 and CDR2 are LNHDA and SQIVND (reference sequence). Trimming pared 2 bases from V and 11 bases from J, leaving 12 bases between. CDR3 size: 13 residues. CDR3 nucleotides: TGTGCCAGTAGTATATCGGATGACGGGAAACTGTTTTTT. Translation gives CASSISDDGKLFF.

The rearrangement uses TRBV30 and TRBJ1-6; possible D gene TRBD1, 5 bases. V was cut by 0 bases and J by 11 bases, with 14 bases left in between. The germline gives CDR1 GTSNPN, CDR2 SVGIG (reference sequence). CDR3 length: 14 amino acids. The CDR3 reads CAWSVGGGETPLHF. For the CDR3, the DNA is TGTGCCTGGAGTGTAGGAGGAGGGGAGACACCCCTCCACTTT.

Only a few counts were recorded for this clone. The V gene is TRBV9, the J gene TRBJ2-1; tentative D call: TRBD1 (5 bases). The germline V gene encodes CDR1 SGDLS and CDR2 YYNGEE. Trimming shortened V by 0 bases and J by 8 bases, and 9 bases separated the two germline ends. The CDR3 runs 13 residues. This CDR3 reads CASSVGGRYEQFF. CDR3 sequence (DNA): TGTGCCAGCAGCGTAGGGGGCAGGTATGAGCAGTTCTTC.

The chain carries TRBV6-6 and TRBJ2-7; no clear D. V lost 0 bases to trimming and J lost 7 bases, with 4 bases between them. CDR3 length equals 11 residues. Germline CDR1 MNHNY, CDR2 SVGAGI (reference sequence). CDR3 DNA: TGTGCCAGCAGTTACTCGAGGGAGCAGTACTTC. This encodes CASSYSREQYF.

The chain has TRBV19 and TRBJ1-1; D is ambiguous. There are 12 residues in the CDR3. The V gene's germline CDR1 is LNHDA and CDR2 SQIVND (reference sequence). Trimming stripped 9 bases from V and 4 bases from J, with 12 bases between. The CDR3 coding sequence is TGTGCCAGCCGGGTTGGGAGCACTGAAGCTTTCTTT. As protein: CASRVGSTEAFF.

V is TRBV5-1 and J is TRBJ2-2; 16 bases agree with TRBD2. Germline V lookup: CDR1 SGHRS, CDR2 YFSETQ. Trimming cost V 4 bases and J 3 bases; bases outside gene matches: 3. The CDR3 is 17 residues long. For the CDR3, the DNA is TGCGCCAGCAGCCGGGGACTAGCGGGGGGGCACACCGGGGAGCTGTTTTTT. Translation gives CASSRGLAGGHTGELFF.

The chain employs TRBV5-8 and TRBJ2-7; 8 nucleotides line up with TRBD1. Germline V gives CDR1 SGHTS, CDR2 YDEGEE. The V gene end was trimmed by 2 bases and the J gene end by 6 bases; junction bases not matched to a gene: 7. The CDR3 consists of 14 residues. The CDR3 loop is CASSFARGRTEQYF. The CDR3 DNA is TGTGCCAGCAGCTTCGCCAGGGGGCGCACCGAGCAGTACTTC.

This chain links TRBV5-1 with TRBJ2-3, with TRBD2 matching 11 bases. There are 18 residues in the CDR3. V shed 3 bases, J shed 3 bases, and the junction held 12 bases outside the gene matches. Germline CDR1 SGHRS, CDR2 YFSETQ. Here the CDR3 DNA reads TGCGCCAGCAGCTCCGTCGTAGTAGCGGGGGGGCCGACAGATACGCAGTATTTT. Translation gives CASSSVVVAGGPTDTQYF.

The chain employs TRBV2 and TRBJ2-5; 10 positions match TRBD1. Germline values: CDR1 SNHLY, CDR2 FYNNEI. After removal of 8 bases from V and 5 bases from J, the junction contained 8 bases not matched to a gene. This CDR3 contains 14 residues. CDR3 nucleotide sequence: TGTGCCAGCGAAAGAGACAGGGGGCCGGAGACCCAGTACTTC. This sequence encodes CASERDRGPETQYF.

This clone was observed a few times. This sequence joins TRBV7-9 and TRBJ2-1; 8 positions agree with TRBD2. The germline CDR1 and CDR2 sequences are SEHNR and FQNEAQ (reference sequence). CDR3 length: 16 amino acids. With 1 base clipped from V and 6 bases from J, the junction kept 8 bases outside the gene matches. CDR3 sequence: CASSLVGLAETNEQFF. The CDR3 DNA sequence: TGTGCCAGCAGCTTAGTAGGACTAGCCGAAACCAATGAGCAGTTCTTC.

This clone was counted between two and nine times. The gene calls are TRBV18 and TRBJ2-1, with 8 positions matching TRBD1. The V gene's germline CDR1 is KGHSH and CDR2 LQKENI. The J segment lost 6 bases and the V segment lost 3 bases, leaving 10 bases of the junction unmatched. This CDR3 region has 16 residues. CDR3 sequence (DNA): TGTGCCAGCTCACCGGAGACAGGGGTTCCTGGCAATGAGCAGTTCTTC. The encoded protein is CASSPETGVPGNEQFF. Looking up the rest from reference TRBV18 and TRBJ2-1 gives the full variable domain: NAGVMQNPRHLVRRRGQEARLRCSPMKGHSHVYWYRQLPEEGLKFMVYLQKENIIDESGMPKERFSAEFPKEGPSILRIQQVVRGDSAAYFCASSPETGVPGNEQFFGPGTRLTVL.

The chain has TRBV2 and TRBJ1-2; perhaps TRBD1 as D (6 bases). V was trimmed by 3 bases and J by 8 bases, leaving 7 bases between them. From germline, CDR1 is SNHLY and CDR2 FYNNEI. This CDR3 has 11 amino acids. The CDR3 bases are TGTGCCAGCAGTGACAGGGGCGGCTACACCTTC. It translates to CASSDRGGYTF.

The rearrangement uses TRBV21-1 and TRBJ1-5; TRBD1, the D gene given by the table, was not confirmed from the DNA. TRBV21-1 is recorded as a pseudogene. This CDR3 comprises 18 residues. The CDR3: CASSKGQGISYSNQPQHF. The CDR3 coding sequence is TGTGCCAGCAGCAAAGGACAGGGTATCTCTTATAGCAATCAGCCCCAGCATTTT.

The chain is built from TRBV7-6 and TRBJ1-3; TRBD1 matches at 7 bases. The CDR3 is 18 amino acids. Germline V gene data show CDR1 as SGHVS and CDR2 as FNYEAQ. The ends lost 1 base at V and 2 bases at J; junction bases unmatched: 11. The CDR3 protein is CASSLEGLIGGPGNTIYF. The CDR3, as DNA: TGTGCCAGCAGCTTAGAGGGGCTTATAGGGGGCCCTGGAAACACCATATATTTT.

The rearrangement links TRBV6-5 to TRBJ2-7, with D unresolved. The CDR3 runs 16 residues. With 0 bases removed from V and 2 bases from J, the gap between germline ends came to 14 bases. CDR1 MNHEY and CDR2 SVGAGI come from the germline V gene. The CDR3 DNA reads TGTGCCAGCAGTTACTCATCCGTCAGGAATGCCTACGAGCAGTACTTC. It translates to CASSYSSVRNAYEQYF.

This chain connects TRBV9 to TRBJ1-2, with 7 bases lining up with TRBD1. V dropped 4 bases and J dropped 4; count of bases not matched to a gene: 10. The CDR3 is 15 residues long. CDR1 and CDR2 from the germline V gene are SGDLS and YYNGEE. CDR3 in DNA: TGTGCCAGCAGCCCACGACAGGGAATCGGCTATGGCTACACCTTC. This translates into CASSPRQGIGYGYTF.

J is TRBJ1-3 and V is TRBV6-1; TRBD1 matches at 8 bases. Germline V gene data show CDR1 as MNHNS and CDR2 as SASEGT. The CDR3 is 17 residues long. The V and J ends lost 2 bases and 4 bases, in that order; junction bases with no gene match: 10. The CDR3 DNA is TGTGCCAGCAGTGAACCCTTTGGACAGGGAACGGGAAACACCATATATTTT. It specifies CASSEPFGQGTGNTIYF.

The chain carries TRBV23-1 and TRBJ2-7; 7 bases fit TRBD1. TRBV23-1 is an open reading frame whose function is uncertain. V shed 2 bases, J shed 4 bases, and the junction held 8 bases outside the gene matches. This CDR3 region has 15 residues. The CDR3: CASSQIRGSAYEQYF. CDR3 bases: TGCGCCAGCAGTCAAATCAGGGGGTCCGCGTACGAGCAGTACTTC.

J is TRBJ1-1 and V is TRBV4-2, with 9 bases matching TRBD1. Germline CDR1 reads LGHNA; CDR2 reads YNFKEQ. V gave up 4 bases and J gave up 4 bases; unmatched junction bases: 10. CDR3 size: 16 residues. For the CDR3, the DNA is TGTGCCAGCAGCCCATATCCCCGACAGGGGGTCACTGAAGCTTTCTTT. This gives the protein CASSPYPRQGVTEAFF.